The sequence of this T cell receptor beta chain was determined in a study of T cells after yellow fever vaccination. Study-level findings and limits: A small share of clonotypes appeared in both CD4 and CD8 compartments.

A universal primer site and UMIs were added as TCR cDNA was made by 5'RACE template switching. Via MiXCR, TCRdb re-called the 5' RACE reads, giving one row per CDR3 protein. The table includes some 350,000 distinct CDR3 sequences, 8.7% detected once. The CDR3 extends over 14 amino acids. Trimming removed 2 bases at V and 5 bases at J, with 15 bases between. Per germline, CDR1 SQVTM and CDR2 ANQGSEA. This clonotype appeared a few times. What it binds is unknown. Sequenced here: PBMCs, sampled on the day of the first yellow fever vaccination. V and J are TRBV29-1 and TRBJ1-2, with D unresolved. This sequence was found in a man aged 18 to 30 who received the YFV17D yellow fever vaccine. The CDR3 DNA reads TGCAGCGTTGAACGAGGACTAATGGAGTATGGCTACACCTTC. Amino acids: CSVERGLMEYGYTF.